Below, one T cell receptor beta chain is given with its context. Its antigen is not known. The sample originates from a study of cytomegalovirus exposure and HLA in healthy donors. Both 60 Vbeta primers and 13 Jbeta primers went into the PCR. Here immunoSEQ multiplex PCR was the method, and the copy in TCRdb shows in-frame clones only, minus some. The table shows 200,000 to 250,000 clones, with 65% to 85% occurring only once. General study results and limits: Earlier findings revealed that most TCR beta V segments proved productive either about 90% or about 30% of the time.

Sequenced: PBMCs. This TCR was recovered from a boy between 2 and 10 years old in good health and CMV-seronegative.

The CDR3 spells CASSYEMNRGNSPLHF. CDR3 DNA: TGTGCCAGCAGTTACGAGATGAACAGGGGTAATTCACCCCTCCACTTT. The chain carries TRBV6-5 and TRBJ1-6; 7 positions agree with TRBD1. The CDR3 runs 16 residues. Germline CDR1 reads MNHEY; CDR2 reads SVGAGI. The ends lost 2 bases at V and 6 bases at J; junction bases unmatched: 7.